In this sample, the clone carrying this TCR beta chain turned up once. Original methodology: Using reference gene primer amplification, nucleated cell counts were estimated. Clones were sequenced by immunoSEQ multiplex PCR, and TCRdb holds only the in-frame ones, with some missing. That table is the source of V, J and clone size, and D and trimming were worked out from the DNA. This table holds roughly 260,000 clones, around nine tenths found once. The data originate from a study of blood T cell repertoires in COVID-19. The germline CDR1 and CDR2 sequences are SGHKS and YYEKEE (reference sequence). CDR3 length: 14 amino acids. Trimming removed 3 bases from V and 3 bases from J, with 13 bases in between.

Material: peripheral blood. This chain links TRBV5-5 with TRBJ2-7; a weak D match, TRBD2 (5 bases). The TCR comes from a man between 40 and 49 years old who had recovered from COVID-19. CDR3: CASSSPRGSYEQYF. For the CDR3, the DNA is TGTGCCAGCAGCTCACCTCGGGGTAGCTACGAGCAGTACTTC.